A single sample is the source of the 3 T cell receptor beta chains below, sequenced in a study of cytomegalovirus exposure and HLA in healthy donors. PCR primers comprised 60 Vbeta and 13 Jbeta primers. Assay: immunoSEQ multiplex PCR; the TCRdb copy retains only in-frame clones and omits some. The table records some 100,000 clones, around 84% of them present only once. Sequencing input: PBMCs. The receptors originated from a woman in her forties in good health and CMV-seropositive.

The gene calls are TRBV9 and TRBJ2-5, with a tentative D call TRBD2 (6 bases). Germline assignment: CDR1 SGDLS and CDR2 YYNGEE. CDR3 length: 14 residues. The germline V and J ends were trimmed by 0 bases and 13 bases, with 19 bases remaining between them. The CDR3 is CASSVASVLALGYF. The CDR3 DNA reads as TGTGCCAGCAGCGTAGCCAGCGTACTAGCATTGGGGTACTTC.

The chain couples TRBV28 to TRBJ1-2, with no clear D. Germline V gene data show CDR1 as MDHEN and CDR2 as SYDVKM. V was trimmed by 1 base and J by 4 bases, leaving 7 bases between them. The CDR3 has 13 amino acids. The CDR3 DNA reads TGTGCCAGCAGTTTATCAAAGCTCTATGGCTACACCTTC. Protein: CASSLSKLYGYTF.

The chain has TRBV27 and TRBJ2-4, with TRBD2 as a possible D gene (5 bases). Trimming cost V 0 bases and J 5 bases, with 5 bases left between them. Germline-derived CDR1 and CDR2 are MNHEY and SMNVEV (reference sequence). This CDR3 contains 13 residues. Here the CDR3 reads CASSLSRENIQYF. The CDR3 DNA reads TGTGCCAGCAGTTTATCGAGGGAAAACATTCAGTACTTC.